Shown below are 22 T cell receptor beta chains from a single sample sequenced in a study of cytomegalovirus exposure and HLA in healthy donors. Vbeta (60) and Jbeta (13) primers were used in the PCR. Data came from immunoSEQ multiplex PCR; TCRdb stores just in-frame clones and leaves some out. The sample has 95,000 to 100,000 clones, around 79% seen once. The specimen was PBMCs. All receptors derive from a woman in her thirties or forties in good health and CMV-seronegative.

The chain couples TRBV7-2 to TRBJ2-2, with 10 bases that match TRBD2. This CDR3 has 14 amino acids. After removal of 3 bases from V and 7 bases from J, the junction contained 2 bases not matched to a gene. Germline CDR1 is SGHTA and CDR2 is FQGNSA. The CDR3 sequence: CASSFPSGGGELFF. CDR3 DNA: TGTGCCAGCAGCTTTCCTAGCGGGGGCGGGGAGCTGTTTTTT.

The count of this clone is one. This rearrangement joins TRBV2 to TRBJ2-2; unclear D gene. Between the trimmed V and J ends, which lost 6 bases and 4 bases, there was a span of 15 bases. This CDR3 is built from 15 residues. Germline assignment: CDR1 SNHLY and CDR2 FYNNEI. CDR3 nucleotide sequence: TGTGCCAGCAGCCAGATCGGATCAGGCACCGGGGAGCTGTTTTTT. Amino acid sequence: CASSQIGSGTGELFF.

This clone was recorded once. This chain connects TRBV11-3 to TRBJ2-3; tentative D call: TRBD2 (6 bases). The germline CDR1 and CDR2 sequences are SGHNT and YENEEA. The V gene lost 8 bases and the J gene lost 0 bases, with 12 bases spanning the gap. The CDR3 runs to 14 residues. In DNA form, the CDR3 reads TGTGCCAGCTCCCCGGGGGTGAGCACAGATACGCAGTATTTT. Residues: CASSPGVSTDTQYF.

The CDR3 spells CASSQDHYETQYF. DNA for the CDR3: TGCGCCAGCAGCCAAGACCACTATGAGACCCAGTACTTC. This rearrangement joins TRBV4-3 to TRBJ2-5; D gene unclear. Germline loops: CDR1 LGHNA, CDR2 YSLEER. The CDR3 loop spans 13 amino acids. The V and J ends lost 0 bases and 5 bases respectively, with 7 bases between them.

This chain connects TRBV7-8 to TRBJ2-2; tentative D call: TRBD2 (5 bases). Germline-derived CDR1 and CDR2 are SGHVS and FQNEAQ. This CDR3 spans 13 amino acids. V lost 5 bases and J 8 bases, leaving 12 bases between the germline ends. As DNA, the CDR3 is TGTGCCAGCAGCACGGACTTTTCAGGGGAGCTGTTTTTT. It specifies CASSTDFSGELFF. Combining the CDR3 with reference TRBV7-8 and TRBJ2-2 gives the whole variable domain GAGVSQSPRYKVAKRGQDVALRCDPISGHVSLFWYQQALGQGPEFLTYFQNEAQLDKSGLPSDRFFAERPEGSVSTLKIQRTQQEDSAVYLCASSTDFSGELFFGEGSRLTVL.

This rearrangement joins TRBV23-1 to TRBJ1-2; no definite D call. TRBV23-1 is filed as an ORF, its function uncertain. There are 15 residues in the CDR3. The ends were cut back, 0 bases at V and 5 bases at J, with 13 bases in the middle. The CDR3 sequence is CASSQSPTASYGYTF. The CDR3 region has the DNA TGCGCCAGCAGTCAATCGCCCACAGCTTCATATGGCTACACCTTC.

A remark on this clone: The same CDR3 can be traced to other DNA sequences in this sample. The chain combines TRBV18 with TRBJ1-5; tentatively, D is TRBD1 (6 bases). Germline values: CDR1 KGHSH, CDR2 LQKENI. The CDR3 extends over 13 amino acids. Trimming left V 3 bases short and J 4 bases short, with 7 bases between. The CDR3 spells CASSPDRNQPQHF. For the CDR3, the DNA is TGTGCCAGCTCACCCGACAGGAATCAGCCCCAGCATTTT.

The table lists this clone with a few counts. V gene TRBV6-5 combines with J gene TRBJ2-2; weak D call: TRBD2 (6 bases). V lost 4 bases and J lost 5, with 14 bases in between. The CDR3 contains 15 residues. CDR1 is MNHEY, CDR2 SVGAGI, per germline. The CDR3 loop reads CASSFRARGTGELFF. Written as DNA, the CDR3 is TGTGCCAGCAGTTTCCGGGCCCGGGGGACCGGGGAGCTGTTTTTT.

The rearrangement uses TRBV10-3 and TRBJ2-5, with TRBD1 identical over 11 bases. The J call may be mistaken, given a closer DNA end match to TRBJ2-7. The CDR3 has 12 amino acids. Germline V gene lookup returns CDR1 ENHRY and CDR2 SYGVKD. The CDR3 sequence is CATGQGGYEQYF. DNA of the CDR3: TGTGCCACGGGACAGGGGGGTTACGAGCAGTACTTC.

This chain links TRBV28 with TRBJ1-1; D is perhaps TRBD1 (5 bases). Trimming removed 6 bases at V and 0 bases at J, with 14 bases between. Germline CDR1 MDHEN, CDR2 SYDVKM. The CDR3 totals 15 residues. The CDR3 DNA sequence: TGTGCCAGCAGCGAGGCCAGGGCCTTGAACACTGAAGCTTTCTTT. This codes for CASSEARALNTEAFF. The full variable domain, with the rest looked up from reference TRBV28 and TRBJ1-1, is DVKVTQSSRYLVKRTGEKVFLECVQDMDHENMFWYRQDPGLGLRLIYFSYDVKMKEKGDIPEGYSVSREKKERFSLILESASTNQTSMYLCASSEARALNTEAFFGQGTRLTVV.

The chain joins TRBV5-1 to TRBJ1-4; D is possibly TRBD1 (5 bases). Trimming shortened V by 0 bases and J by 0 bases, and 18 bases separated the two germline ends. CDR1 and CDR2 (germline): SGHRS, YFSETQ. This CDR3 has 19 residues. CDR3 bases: TGCGCCAGCAGCTTGGGACAGTTCGGTAACACGGCAACTAATGAAAAACTGTTTTTT. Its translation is CASSLGQFGNTATNEKLFF.

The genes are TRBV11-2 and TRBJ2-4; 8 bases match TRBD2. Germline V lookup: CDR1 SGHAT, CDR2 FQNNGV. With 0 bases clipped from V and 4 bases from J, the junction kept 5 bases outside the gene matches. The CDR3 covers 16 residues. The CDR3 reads CASSLDPAGEKNIQYF. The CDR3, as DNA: TGTGCCAGCAGCTTAGACCCAGCGGGGGAGAAAAACATTCAGTACTTC. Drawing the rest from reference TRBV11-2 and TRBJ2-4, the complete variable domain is EAGVAQSPRYKIIEKRQSVAFWCNPISGHATLYWYQQILGQGPKLLIQFQNNGVVDDSQLPKDRFSAERLKGVDSTLKIQPAKLEDSAVYLCASSLDPAGEKNIQYFGAGTRLSVL.

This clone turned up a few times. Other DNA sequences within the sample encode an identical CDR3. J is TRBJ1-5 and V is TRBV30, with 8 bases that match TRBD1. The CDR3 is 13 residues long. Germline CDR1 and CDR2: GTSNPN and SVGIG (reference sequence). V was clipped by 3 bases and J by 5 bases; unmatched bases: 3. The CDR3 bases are TGTGCCTGGAGCGACAGGGGAGATCAGCCCCAGCATTTT. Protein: CAWSDRGDQPQHF. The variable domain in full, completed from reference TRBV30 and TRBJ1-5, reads SQTIHQWPATLVQPVGSPLSLECTVEGTSNPNLYWYRQAAGRGLQLLFYSVGIGQISSEVPQNLSASRPQDRQFILSSKKLLLSDSGFYLCAWSDRGDQPQHFGDGTRLSIL.

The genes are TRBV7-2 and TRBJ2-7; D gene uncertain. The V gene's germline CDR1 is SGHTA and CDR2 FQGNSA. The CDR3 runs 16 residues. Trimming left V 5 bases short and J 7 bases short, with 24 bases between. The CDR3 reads CASSLTPGLTPREQYF. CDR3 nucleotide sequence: TGTGCCAGCAGCCTAACCCCCGGTCTAACCCCTCGGGAGCAGTACTTC.

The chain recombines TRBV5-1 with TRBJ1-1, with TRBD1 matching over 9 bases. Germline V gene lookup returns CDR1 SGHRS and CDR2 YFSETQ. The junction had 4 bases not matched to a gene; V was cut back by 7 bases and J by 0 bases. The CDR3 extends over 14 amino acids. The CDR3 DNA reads TGCGCCAGCGGAGGGACAGGGATGAACACTGAAGCTTTCTTT. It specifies CASGGTGMNTEAFF.

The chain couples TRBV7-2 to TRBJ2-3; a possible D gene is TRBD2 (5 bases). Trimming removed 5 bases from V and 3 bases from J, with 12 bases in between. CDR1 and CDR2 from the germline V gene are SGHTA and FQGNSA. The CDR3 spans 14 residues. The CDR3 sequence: CASSQITGTDTQYF. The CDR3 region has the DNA TGTGCCAGCAGCCAAATCACGGGGACAGATACGCAGTATTTT.

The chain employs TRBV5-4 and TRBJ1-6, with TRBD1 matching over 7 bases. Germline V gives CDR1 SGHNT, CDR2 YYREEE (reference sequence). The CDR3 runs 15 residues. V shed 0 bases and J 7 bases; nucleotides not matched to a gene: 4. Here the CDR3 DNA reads TGTGCCAGCAGCTTGGCCCGAGGGGGCAATTCACCCCTCCACTTT. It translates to CASSLARGGNSPLHF.

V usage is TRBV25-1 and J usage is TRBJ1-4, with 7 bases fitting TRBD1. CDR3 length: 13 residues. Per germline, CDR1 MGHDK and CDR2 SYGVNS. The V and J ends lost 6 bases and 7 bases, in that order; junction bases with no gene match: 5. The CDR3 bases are TGTGCCAGCAGGGAGGGGGCAGTTGAAAAACTGTTTTTT. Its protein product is CASREGAVEKLFF. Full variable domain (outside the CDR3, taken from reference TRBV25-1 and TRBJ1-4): EADIYQTPRYLVIGTGKKITLECSQTMGHDKMYWYQQDPGMELHLIHYSYGVNSTEKGDLSSESTVSRIRTEHFPLTLESARPSHTSQYLCASREGAVEKLFFGSGTQLSVL.

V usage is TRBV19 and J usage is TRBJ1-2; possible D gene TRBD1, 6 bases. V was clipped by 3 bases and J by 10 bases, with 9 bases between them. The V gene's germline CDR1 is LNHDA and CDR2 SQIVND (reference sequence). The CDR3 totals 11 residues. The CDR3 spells CASSIRQAYTF. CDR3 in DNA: TGTGCCAGTAGTATTCGACAGGCCTACACCTTC.

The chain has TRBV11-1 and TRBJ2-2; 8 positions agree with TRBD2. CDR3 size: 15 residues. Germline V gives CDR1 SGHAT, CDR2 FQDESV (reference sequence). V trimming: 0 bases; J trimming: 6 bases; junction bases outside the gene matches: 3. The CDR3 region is CASSLARSGAGELFF. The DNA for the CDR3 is TGTGCCAGCAGCTTAGCCCGTAGCGGGGCCGGGGAGCTGTTTTTT. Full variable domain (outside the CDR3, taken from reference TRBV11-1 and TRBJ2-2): EAEVAQSPRYKITEKSQAVAFWCDPISGHATLYWYRQILGQGPELLVQFQDESVVDDSQLPKDRFSAERLKGVDSTLKIQPAELGDSAMYLCASSLARSGAGELFFGEGSRLTVL.

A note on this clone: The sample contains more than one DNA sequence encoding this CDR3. The CDR3 loop reads CASGPQSPLHF. The DNA of the CDR3 is TGTGCTAGTGGTCCCCAATCCCCCCTCCACTTT. The V and J genes are TRBV12-5 and TRBJ1-6; no firm D call. The CDR3 extends over 11 amino acids. Trimming cost V 5 bases and J 13 bases, with 9 bases left between them. Germline CDR1 and CDR2: LGHNT and FRNRAP.

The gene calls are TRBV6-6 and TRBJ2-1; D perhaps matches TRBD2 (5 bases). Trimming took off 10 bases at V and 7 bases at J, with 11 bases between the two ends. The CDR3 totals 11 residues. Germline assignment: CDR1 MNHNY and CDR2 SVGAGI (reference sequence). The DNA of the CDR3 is TGTGCCACTCTCCGAGGGAATGAGCAGTTCTTC. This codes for CATLRGNEQFF.